The entry that follows covers one T cell receptor (beta chain) sequence. This clone was observed once. Its antigen has not been determined. The input lacks base qualities; no much larger clone sits a single base away. TCRbeta CDR3 regions were amplified from genomic DNA using the immunoSEQ Assay, a bias-controlled multiplex PCR. Concerning the study's data processing: Nucleated cell counts per sample were estimated from amplification of reference gene primers within the assay. To quantify the absolute abundance of each unique TCRbeta CDR3 rearrangement, sequence reads were collapsed and filtered. Productive Simpson clonality was computed per sample as the square root of Simpson's diversity index over productive rearrangements. The table was pulled from immuneACCESS by TCRdb, which kept in-frame rearrangements only. Such tables lose some clones; where checked, under half of the loss comes from unresolved V genes, and the rest has no known cause. The DNA gave D and trimming, while V, J and clone size come from that table. Present in this sample are 50,000 or so clones, 70% to 90% of which were seen just once. In total, the top ten clones hold 25% to 35% of the sample.

The record originates from a study of blood T cell repertoires in COVID-19 (dated by TCRdb to the early 2020s). About the full investigation: Samples covering the acute and convalescent phases of COVID-19 were provided by collaborators in the United States, Italy and Spain. Where available, HLA class I and class II types were obtained from metadata supplied by the sample provider rather than from assay-based typing. The dataset comprised deeply sampled blood TCRbeta repertoires from subjects exposed to, actively infected with, or recovered from COVID-19. The prospective study material was composed of cDNA or gDNA derived from T cells, B-cell-depleted T cells, or PBMCs. The sample metadata nearly always contained a de-identified subject ID, COVID-19 status, age in years and sex. The repertoires were made available in a free public database intended to serve as a resource for research on the immune response to SARS-CoV-2. Samples were obtained from the ongoing ImmuneRACE study (first 160 participants) and from about 1,300 subjects provided by 6 global collaborators.

V is cut by 4 bases and J by 5 bases, and the space between the germline ends is 13 bases. According to the germline V gene, CDR1 reads SGDLS and CDR2 reads YYNGEE. The CDR3 holds 14 amino acids from the cysteine to the phenylalanine. Just the 42-base CDR3 DNA is kept, in frame starting at base 1. Collaborating institutions collected whole blood in K2EDTA tubes following their own protocols. For TCRbeta analysis, collaborators shipped samples in one of three forms: frozen whole blood, isolated PBMCs, or DNA extracted from either of those sample types. Overall study outcomes, separate from this receptor: How much clinical and demographic metadata was included differed by source and by participant, and the metadata was provided uncurated.

Recombination linked TRBV9 to TRBJ2-1; the D gene is perhaps TRBD2, on 6 matching bases. The sequence was collected from a human donor in a cohort sampled during active COVID-19. Sequenced input: peripheral blood. The CDR3 has the sequence CASSSTGTHNEQFF. The nucleotide sequence reads TGTGCCAGCAGCTCCACCGGGACTCACAATGAGCAGTTCTTC. Outside the CDR3, residues come from the reference TRBV9 and TRBJ2-1 proteins, so the full variable domain is: DSGVTQTPKHLITATGQRVTLRCSPRSGDLSVYWYQQSLDQGLQFLIQYYNGEERAKGNILERFSAQQFPDLHSELNLSSLELGDSALYFCASSSTGTHNEQFFGPGTRLTVL.